These 4 T cell receptor beta chains were sequenced from one sample in a study of blood T cells in healthy people across ages. Then a second PCR, running about 6 to 11 cycles, was carried out with a sample-barcoded 5' primer and a J-beta primer mix. TCRdb independently ran MiXCR on the 5' RACE reads; one entry per CDR3 protein. This table has 910,000 or so distinct CDR3 sequences, 51% appearing once. The source material was blood. The receptors here all came from an older woman in good health.

The chain combines TRBV12-3 or TRBV12-4 with TRBJ2-3, with D maybe TRBD2 (6 bases). The CDR3 runs 16 residues. Trimming removed 5 bases from V and 4 bases from J, with 19 bases in between. The CDR3 is CASSARTSGFADTQYF. CDR3 DNA sequence: TGTGCCAGCAGTGCCCGGACCAGCGGGTTCGCAGATACGCAGTATTTT.

The V call is TRBV2, the J call TRBJ2-2, with D perhaps TRBD1 (5 bases). The CDR3 contains 15 residues. V was trimmed by 6 bases and J by 6 bases, leaving 17 bases between them. From germline, CDR1 is SNHLY and CDR2 FYNNEI. CDR3 sequence: CASSLNGANAGELFF. The CDR3 DNA reads TGTGCCAGCAGCCTGAATGGGGCCAACGCCGGGGAGCTGTTTTTT.

The rearrangement uses TRBV5-5 and TRBJ2-1; the D is unclear. The CDR3 is 15 residues long. Trimming removed 1 base from V and 7 bases from J, with 15 bases in between. Looked up from germline, CDR1 is SGHKS and CDR2 is YYEKEE (reference sequence). The CDR3 loop reads CASSLMSTIWNEQFF. CDR3 coding DNA: TGTGCCAGCAGCTTGATGTCGACGATATGGAATGAGCAGTTCTTC.

The chain combines TRBV27 with TRBJ2-5; 7 nucleotides match TRBD1. CDR3 length equals 14 residues. The V and J ends lost 3 bases and 6 bases, in that order; junction bases with no gene match: 7. Germline CDR1 is MNHEY and CDR2 is SMNVEV (reference sequence). The CDR3 DNA reads as TGTGCCAGCAGTTTCATTGGGACAGCTAAGACCCAGTACTTC. This codes for CASSFIGTAKTQYF.